Following are 11 T cell receptor beta chains from one sample sequenced in a study of PD-1 blockade in classical Hodgkin lymphoma. Each patient's relapse followed autologous stem cell transplantation, and brentuximab vedotin exposure varied. CD4+ T cells were purified from thawed PBMCs by negative selection. Method: immunoSEQ multiplex PCR; TCRdb's copy keeps in-frame clones and lacks some. The data show 30,000 or so clones, 85% seen once. The input for sequencing was CD4+ T cells from blood, taken at baseline. Receptor source: a human donor with classical Hodgkin lymphoma.

The chain has TRBV9 and TRBJ1-4; a possible D gene is TRBD1 (6 bases). The CDR3 has 14 amino acids. V was clipped by 2 bases and J by 2 bases, with 7 bases between them. The germline gives CDR1 SGDLS, CDR2 YYNGEE. The CDR3 bases are TGTGCCAGCAGCGTCCAGGGGACTAATGAAAAACTGTTTTTT. This gives the protein CASSVQGTNEKLFF.

The V and J genes are TRBV30 and TRBJ1-2; D is unclear. The germline CDR1 and CDR2 sequences are GTSNPN and SVGIG (reference sequence). The CDR3 has 14 amino acids. Trimming shortened V by 0 bases and J by 1 base, and 9 bases separated the two germline ends. In DNA, the CDR3 is TGTGCCTGGAGTGTACCCCGGATTAACTATGGCTACACCTTC. Translation: CAWSVPRINYGYTF.

The chain joins TRBV15 to TRBJ1-2, with D unresolved. CDR1 is LNHNV and CDR2 is YYDKDF in the germline V gene (reference sequence). The CDR3 totals 13 residues. V was shortened by 0 bases and J by 13 bases, with 15 bases between the two germline ends. CDR3: CATSRERDSRFTF. Written as DNA, the CDR3 is TGTGCCACCAGCAGAGAGCGTGACTCTAGGTTCACCTTC. Combining the CDR3 with reference TRBV15 and TRBJ1-2 gives the whole variable domain DAMVIQNPRYQVTQFGKPVTLSCSQTLNHNVMYWYQQKSSQAPKLLFHYYDKDFNNEADTPDNFQSRRPNTSFCFLDIRSPGLGDTAMYLCATSRERDSRFTFGSGTRLTVV.

This clone was seen once. V gene TRBV11-2 combines with J gene TRBJ1-2; a possible D gene is TRBD1 (6 bases). The CDR3 runs to 16 residues. Germline V gene data show CDR1 as SGHAT and CDR2 as FQNNGV. V was pared by 1 base and J by 2 bases, with 14 bases between. The CDR3: CASSLVGGGLNYGYTF. The DNA of the CDR3 is TGTGCCAGCAGCTTAGTAGGCGGGGGGCTGAACTATGGCTACACCTTC.

The chain employs TRBV2 and TRBJ2-5; D is perhaps TRBD1 (6 bases). Gene TRBJ2-7 matches the end of the DNA better, so the J call may be wrong. Looked up from germline, CDR1 is SNHLY and CDR2 is FYNNEI. The CDR3 has 14 amino acids. The CDR3 region is CASSGQEYSYEQYF. CDR3 DNA: TGTGCCAGCAGTGGACAGGAATACTCCTACGAGCAGTACTTC.

This rearrangement joins TRBV28 to TRBJ1-4; possibly TRBD1 for D (6 bases). The V and J ends lost 4 bases and 14 bases respectively, with 14 bases between them. Looked up from germline, CDR1 is MDHEN and CDR2 is SYDVKM. There are 12 residues in the CDR3. The CDR3 bases are TGTGCCAGCAGTTCCGGGACAAGCGATCTGTTTTTT. Its protein is CASSSGTSDLFF.

The gene calls are TRBV29-1 and TRBJ1-3, with D possibly being TRBD1 (6 bases). Trimming stripped 2 bases from V and 3 bases from J, with 11 bases between. CDR1 and CDR2 from the germline V gene are SQVTM and ANQGSEA. CDR3 length: 14 residues. CDR3 loop: CSVETGTLGNTIYF. The CDR3 nucleotides are TGCAGCGTTGAAACCGGGACACTTGGAAACACCATATATTTT. The full variable domain, completed using reference TRBV29-1 and TRBJ1-3, is SAVISQKPSRDICQRGTSLTIQCQVDSQVTMMFWYRQQPGQSLTLIATANQGSEATYESGFVIDKFPISRPNLTFSTLTVSNMSPEDSSIYLCSVETGTLGNTIYFGEGSWLTVV.

The chain joins TRBV18 to TRBJ1-1; no definite D call. Germline V CDR1 and CDR2: KGHSH, LQKENI. Trimming stripped 3 bases from V and 3 bases from J, with 17 bases between. The CDR3 contains 16 residues. The CDR3 protein is CASSPSVGHSDTEAFF. CDR3 in DNA: TGTGCCAGCTCACCGTCGGTCGGGCACAGCGACACTGAAGCTTTCTTT.

This clone was detected only once. The chain uses TRBV19 and TRBJ2-2; the D is unclear. Germline values: CDR1 LNHDA, CDR2 SQIVND (reference sequence). This CDR3 has 16 amino acids. Trimming removed 5 bases at V and 0 bases at J, with 13 bases between. The CDR3 is CASSRAWVTNTGELFF. In DNA, the CDR3 is TGTGCCAGTAGTCGGGCCTGGGTAACGAACACCGGGGAGCTGTTTTTT.

The chain links TRBV7-6 to TRBJ2-5, with TRBD2 as a possible D gene (7 bases). This CDR3 has 15 residues. The V gene lost 4 bases and the J gene lost 1 base, with 13 bases spanning the gap. Looked up from germline, CDR1 is SGHVS and CDR2 is FNYEAQ. The CDR3 nucleotides read TGTGCCAGCAGCTACCTCCGGGGGGCCCAAGAGACCCAGTACTTC. Its translation: CASSYLRGAQETQYF.

The chain uses TRBV19 and TRBJ1-5; TRBD1 aligns across 7 bases. CDR3 length: 13 residues. The V segment lost 9 bases and the J segment 3 bases; nucleotides outside the gene matches: 5. The germline V gene encodes CDR1 LNHDA and CDR2 SQIVND (reference sequence). CDR3 loop: CASRDSLNQPQHF. As DNA, the CDR3 is TGTGCCAGCCGGGACAGTCTCAATCAGCCCCAGCATTTT.